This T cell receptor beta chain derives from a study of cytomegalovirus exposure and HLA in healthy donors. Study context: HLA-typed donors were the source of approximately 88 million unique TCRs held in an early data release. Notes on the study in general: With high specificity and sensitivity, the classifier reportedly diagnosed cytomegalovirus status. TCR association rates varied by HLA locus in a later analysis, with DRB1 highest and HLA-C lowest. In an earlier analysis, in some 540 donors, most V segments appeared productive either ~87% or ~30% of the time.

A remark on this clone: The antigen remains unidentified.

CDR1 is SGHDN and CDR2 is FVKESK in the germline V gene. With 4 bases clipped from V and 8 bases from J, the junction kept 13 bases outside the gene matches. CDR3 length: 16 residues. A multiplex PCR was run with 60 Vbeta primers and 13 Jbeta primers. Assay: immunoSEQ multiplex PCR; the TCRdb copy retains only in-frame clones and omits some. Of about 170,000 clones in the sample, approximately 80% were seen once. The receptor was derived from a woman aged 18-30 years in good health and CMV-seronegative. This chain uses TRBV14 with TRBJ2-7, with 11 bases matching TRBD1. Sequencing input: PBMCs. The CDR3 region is CASSPLGTGGRIKQYF. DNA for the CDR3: TGTGCCAGCAGCCCCCTAGGGACAGGGGGACGCATCAAGCAGTACTTC.